One and the same sample provided the 25 T cell receptor beta chains below, sequenced in a study of cytomegalovirus exposure and HLA in healthy donors. PCR amplification relied on 60 Vbeta primers (plus 13 Jbeta primers). Assay: immunoSEQ multiplex PCR; the TCRdb copy retains only in-frame clones and omits some. The sample consists of 150,000 to 200,000 clones, approximately 86% of them appearing once. Sequenced: PBMCs. These receptors were obtained from a boy between 2 and 10 years old in good health and CMV-seronegative.

J is TRBJ2-7 and V is TRBV5-1, with TRBD1 as a possible D gene (5 bases). The CDR3 spans 12 residues. Germline V gene lookup returns CDR1 SGHRS and CDR2 YFSETQ. Deletions cut 7 bases from V and 6 bases from J, with 14 bases between. This CDR3 reads CASGVGVGEQYF. The CDR3 DNA reads TGCGCCAGCGGAGTAGGGGTCGGCGAGCAGTACTTC.

The chain links TRBV19 to TRBJ2-2, with a weak D call TRBD1 (6 bases). Germline CDR1 reads LNHDA; CDR2 reads SQIVND (reference sequence). V lost 6 bases, J lost 1 base, and 15 bases lay in between. This CDR3 spans 16 amino acids. The CDR3 is CASSFSGTLNTGELFF. The CDR3 DNA follows: TGTGCCAGTAGCTTCTCCGGGACACTGAACACCGGGGAGCTGTTTTTT.

This clone was recorded only once. CDR3 bases: TGTGCCAGCAGTCAAGTGGGACAGGGTATGAACATTCAGTACTTC. It is translated as CASSQVGQGMNIQYF. This chain joins TRBV7-9 and TRBJ2-4; the match to TRBD1 covers 9 bases. The CDR3 extends over 15 amino acids. Trimming at V came to 6 bases and at J to 7 bases, leaving 10 bases not matched to a gene. Germline CDR1 is SEHNR and CDR2 is FQNEAQ (reference sequence).

The chain employs TRBV18 and TRBJ2-3, with 11 bases identical to TRBD2. The V and J ends lost 2 bases and 2 bases, in that order; junction bases with no gene match: 6. The CDR3 is 17 residues long. From germline, CDR1 is KGHSH and CDR2 LQKENI. CDR3 sequence (DNA): TGTGCCAGCTCACCAGGCATAGCGGGGGGGGTCACAGATACGCAGTATTTT. Its translation: CASSPGIAGGVTDTQYF.

The rearrangement joins TRBV7-2 to TRBJ2-3; 9 nucleotides line up with TRBD1. The CDR3 length is 16 residues. The trim removed 5 bases at V and 4 bases at J, leaving 10 bases unmatched. From germline, CDR1 is SGHTA and CDR2 FQGNSA. For the CDR3, the DNA is TGTGCCAGCAGCCTCCTCCGGGACAGGGAATCAGATACGCAGTATTTT. Amino acids: CASSLLRDRESDTQYF.

V gene TRBV19 combines with J gene TRBJ2-7; possibly TRBD1 for D (5 bases). CDR1 LNHDA and CDR2 SQIVND come from the germline V gene (reference sequence). Between the trimmed V and J ends, which lost 8 bases and 2 bases, there was a span of 13 bases. CDR3 length: 13 amino acids. The CDR3 is CASGLQGTYEQYF. As DNA, the CDR3 is TGTGCCAGTGGTTTGCAGGGCACCTACGAGCAGTACTTC.

The chain has TRBV18 and TRBJ2-7; the match to TRBD1 covers 7 bases. CDR1 and CDR2 from the germline V gene are KGHSH and LQKENI. The CDR3 runs to 14 residues. After removal of 3 bases from V and 6 bases from J, the junction contained 8 bases not matched to a gene. In DNA form, the CDR3 reads TGTGCCAGCTCACCGGCACAGGGGACACCCGAGCAGTACTTC. Its translation is CASSPAQGTPEQYF.

The chain combines TRBV19 with TRBJ2-7; D may be TRBD2 (5 bases). The CDR3 contains 15 residues. V was clipped by 2 bases and J by 6 bases, with 17 bases between them. The germline CDR1 and CDR2 sequences are LNHDA and SQIVND (reference sequence). As DNA, the CDR3 is TGTGCCAGTAGTATATCGGGGAAACTGGGATCCGAGCAGTACTTC. Translated: CASSISGKLGSEQYF.

The CDR3 is CASSLFLSSGNTIYF. The CDR3 DNA is TGTGCCAGCAGCCTCTTCTTGAGCTCTGGAAACACCATATATTTT. The chain is built from TRBV7-9 and TRBJ1-3; the D is unclear. CDR1 is SEHNR, CDR2 FQNEAQ, per germline (reference sequence). The CDR3 contains 15 residues. Trimming took 5 bases from V and 0 from J, leaving 11 bases between them.

The DNA of the CDR3 is TGCGCCAGCAGCCAAGCTGGACAGGTAAATGAGCAGTTCTTC. Its protein is CASSQAGQVNEQFF. V is TRBV5-1 and J is TRBJ2-1, with 7 positions matching TRBD1. Losses at the gene ends were 4 bases for V and 7 bases for J; bases not matched to a gene: 8. The CDR3 runs 14 residues. From germline, CDR1 is SGHRS and CDR2 YFSETQ. Full variable domain (remainder filled in from reference TRBV5-1 and TRBJ2-1): KAGVTQTPRYLIKTRGQQVTLSCSPISGHRSVSWYQQTPGQGLQFLFEYFSETQRNKGNFPGRFSGRQFSNSRSEMNVSTLELGDSALYLCASSQAGQVNEQFFGPGTRLTVL.

The chain couples TRBV14 to TRBJ2-5; D remains unclear. The CDR3 loop spans 15 amino acids. Trimming pared 1 base from V and 2 bases from J, leaving 11 bases between. CDR1 and CDR2 from the germline V gene are SGHDN and FVKESK. CDR3 loop: CASSQAQAIQETQYF. CDR3 DNA: TGTGCCAGCAGCCAAGCCCAGGCGATACAAGAGACCCAGTACTTC.

This clone was counted a few times. Other nucleotide sequences in the sample specify the same CDR3. The chain recombines TRBV5-1 with TRBJ2-1, with 8 positions matching TRBD2. J gave up 2 bases and V 0 bases, and 1 base lay outside the gene matches. Germline CDR1 reads SGHRS; CDR2 reads YFSETQ. CDR3 length: 15 amino acids. The CDR3 reads CASSLEAGAYNEQFF. DNA of the CDR3: TGCGCCAGCAGCTTGGAAGCGGGGGCCTACAATGAGCAGTTCTTC.

V gene TRBV7-9 combines with J gene TRBJ1-1, with D possibly matching TRBD1 (5 bases). This CDR3 spans 15 amino acids. Germline-derived CDR1 and CDR2 are SEHNR and FQNEAQ (reference sequence). V was cut by 4 bases and J by 6 bases, with 18 bases left in between. The CDR3: CASSSRAHLIAEAFF. CDR3 DNA sequence: TGTGCCAGCAGCTCCAGGGCCCACCTCATAGCTGAAGCTTTCTTT.

The chain couples TRBV5-1 to TRBJ1-2; 7 bases map to TRBD1. Losses at the gene ends were 5 bases for V and 7 bases for J; bases not matched to a gene: 5. Per the germline V gene, CDR1 is SGHRS and CDR2 is YFSETQ. The CDR3 sequence is 12 residues long. CDR3 region: CASRGGNSGYTF. CDR3 in DNA: TGCGCCAGCAGAGGGGGCAATAGTGGCTACACCTTC. Based on the CDR3 plus reference TRBV5-1 and TRBJ1-2, the full variable domain is KAGVTQTPRYLIKTRGQQVTLSCSPISGHRSVSWYQQTPGQGLQFLFEYFSETQRNKGNFPGRFSGRQFSNSRSEMNVSTLELGDSALYLCASRGGNSGYTFGSGTRLTVV.

In this sample, this clone turned up a few times. The V gene is TRBV10-2, the J gene TRBJ2-7; D gene ambiguous. Per the germline V gene, CDR1 is WSHSY and CDR2 is SAAADI. This CDR3 has 13 residues. V was clipped by 4 bases and J by 4 bases, with 11 bases between them. Here the CDR3 reads CASSGELLYEQYF. CDR3 in DNA: TGCGCCAGCAGTGGAGAGCTGCTATACGAGCAGTACTTC.

The chain recombines TRBV9 with TRBJ1-6; 9 nucleotides align to TRBD1. Losses at the gene ends were 4 bases for V and 9 bases for J; bases not matched to a gene: 8. This CDR3 has 15 residues. Germline V gene sequence: CDR1 SGDLS, CDR2 YYNGEE. The CDR3 region has the DNA TGTGCCAGCAGCTTCTGGGACAGGGTGGGTTCACCCCTCCACTTT. This sequence encodes CASSFWDRVGSPLHF.

The rearrangement links TRBV5-6 to TRBJ2-1, with D possibly matching TRBD1 (6 bases). CDR3 length: 14 residues. Germline V gene lookup returns CDR1 SGHDT and CDR2 YYEEEE. V lost 6 bases, J lost 2 bases, and 12 bases lay in between. CDR3 protein: CASTNRTAYNEQFF. CDR3 DNA: TGTGCCAGCACTAACAGGACAGCCTACAATGAGCAGTTCTTC.

The genes are TRBV19 and TRBJ1-3, with D perhaps TRBD1 (5 bases). The CDR3 is 13 residues long. Germline CDR1 LNHDA, CDR2 SQIVND (reference sequence). V was shortened by 5 bases and J by 2 bases, with 7 bases between the two germline ends. As DNA, the CDR3 is TGTGCCAGTAGTCCGACAGCTGGAAACACCATATATTTT. Protein: CASSPTAGNTIYF.

The chain couples TRBV7-9 to TRBJ1-1, with 9 nucleotides matching TRBD1. J was trimmed by 10 bases and V by 6 bases; bases with no gene match: 6. The CDR3 contains 12 residues. In germline, CDR1 is SEHNR, CDR2 FQNEAQ (reference sequence). CDR3 DNA: TGTGCCAGCAGGTACAGGGGGCCGCGAGCTTTCTTT. Translation: CASRYRGPRAFF.

In this sample, this clone turned up once. The J gene is TRBJ1-1, the V gene TRBV5-1; possible D gene TRBD1, 6 bases. Germline-derived CDR1 and CDR2 are SGHRS and YFSETQ. The CDR3 has 15 amino acids. The V and J ends lost 3 bases and 1 base respectively, with 13 bases between them. In nucleotides, the CDR3 is TGCGCCAGCAGCTGGACAGCCACTAAGAACACTGAAGCTTTCTTT. Protein: CASSWTATKNTEAFF.

The chain combines TRBV29-1 with TRBJ2-1, with 9 bases fitting TRBD2. Trimming cost V 5 bases and J 10 bases; bases outside gene matches: 6. Germline CDR1 and CDR2: SQVTM and ANQGSEA. The CDR3 loop spans 12 amino acids. In nucleotides, the CDR3 is TGCAGCGTTCCCCTAGCGGGAAAAGAGCAGTTCTTC. Translating it yields CSVPLAGKEQFF.

This rearrangement joins TRBV14 to TRBJ1-5; D gene ambiguous. V gave up 1 base and J gave up 0 bases, with 22 bases separating them. The CDR3 loop spans 20 amino acids. Looked up from germline, CDR1 is SGHDN and CDR2 is FVKESK. CDR3 amino acids: CASSQVRWSETYYSNQPQHF. CDR3 in DNA: TGTGCCAGCAGCCAAGTTAGATGGTCCGAAACCTATTATAGCAATCAGCCCCAGCATTTT.

This clone was counted only a few times. The chain is built from TRBV7-9 and TRBJ1-3; no clear D gene. The CDR3 sequence is 14 residues long. V lost 2 bases and J 0 bases, leaving 5 bases between the germline ends. Germline values: CDR1 SEHNR, CDR2 FQNEAQ (reference sequence). In nucleotides, the CDR3 is TGTGCCAGCAGCTTACTACTCTCTGGAAACACCATATATTTT. Translated, it gives CASSLLLSGNTIYF.

This clone showed up just a few times. The J gene is TRBJ1-1, the V gene TRBV5-1; the D gene is possibly TRBD1 (5 bases). Trimming removed 0 bases at V and 6 bases at J, with 15 bases between. CDR1 SGHRS and CDR2 YFSETQ come from the germline V gene. This CDR3 comprises 15 residues. CDR3 protein: CASSLGLRGDAEAFF. DNA of the CDR3: TGCGCCAGCAGCTTGGGGCTCCGGGGGGACGCTGAAGCTTTCTTT.

The gene calls are TRBV18 and TRBJ2-7; perhaps TRBD2 as D (7 bases). V was shortened by 3 bases and J by 7 bases, with 19 bases between the two germline ends. CDR3 length: 15 amino acids. Germline assignment: CDR1 KGHSH and CDR2 LQKENI. CDR3 sequence (DNA): TGTGCCAGCTCACCCATTGGGCAGGGAGGGGGTGAGCAGTACTTC. Encoded protein: CASSPIGQGGGEQYF. The full variable domain, completed using reference TRBV18 and TRBJ2-7, is NAGVMQNPRHLVRRRGQEARLRCSPMKGHSHVYWYRQLPEEGLKFMVYLQKENIIDESGMPKERFSAEFPKEGPSILRIQQVVRGDSAAYFCASSPIGQGGGEQYFGPGTRLTVT.